Listed here are 25 T cell receptor beta chains from one sample, sequenced in a study of a mutant IDH1 vaccine in newly diagnosed glioma. Generated by immunoSEQ multiplex PCR, the TCRdb table keeps only in-frame clones and is missing some. The sample includes under 45,000 clones, roughly 79% of them seen just once. Time point reported: week 5, during vaccination. Every single dose of the vaccine, 300 ug of mutant IDH1 20-mer peptide, came with topical imiquimod. The antigens of these receptors remain unknown. Sequences were derived from PBMCs, sampled from a glioma patient whose treatment included an IDH1 peptide vaccine. Receptors originate from a man aged 50 to 60 with glioma.

The count of this clone is one. V gene TRBV13 combines with J gene TRBJ2-7; 11 nucleotides align to TRBD1. With 3 bases clipped from V and 6 bases from J, the junction kept 4 bases outside the gene matches. The CDR3 contains 14 residues. CDR1 is PRHDT and CDR2 is FYEKMQ in the germline V gene (reference sequence). The CDR3 spells CASSFGGTGGEQYF. CDR3 DNA sequence: TGTGCCAGCAGCTTCGGGGGGACAGGGGGCGAGCAGTACTTC.

The rearrangement links TRBV9 to TRBJ1-5, with no clear D. There are 13 residues in the CDR3. Per germline, CDR1 SGDLS and CDR2 YYNGEE. V was shortened by 0 bases and J by 9 bases, with 10 bases between the two germline ends. The CDR3 sequence is CASSVEGFGPQHF. CDR3 bases: TGTGCCAGCAGCGTAGAGGGTTTCGGGCCCCAGCATTTT. The whole variable domain, remainder taken from reference TRBV9 and TRBJ1-5, is DSGVTQTPKHLITATGQRVTLRCSPRSGDLSVYWYQQSLDQGLQFLIQYYNGEERAKGNILERFSAQQFPDLHSELNLSSLELGDSALYFCASSVEGFGPQHFGDGTRLSIL.

CDR3 bases: TGTGCCAGCAGGAGGGTTTCGGACGGGGAGCTGTTTTTT. Translating gives CASRRVSDGELFF. This rearrangement joins TRBV2 to TRBJ2-2, with a weak D call TRBD2 (5 bases). Germline V gene data show CDR1 as SNHLY and CDR2 as FYNNEI. The V end lost 6 bases, the J end lost 7 bases, and 12 bases lay between the germline ends. The CDR3 has 13 amino acids. The full variable domain, rest sourced from reference TRBV2 and TRBJ2-2, is EPEVTQTPSHQVTQMGQEVILRCVPISNHLYFYWYRQILGQKVEFLVSFYNNEISEKSEIFDDQFSVERPDGSNFTLKIRSTKLEDSAMYFCASRRVSDGELFFGEGSRLTVL.

The chain has TRBV10-3 and TRBJ1-1; a weak D match, TRBD1 (5 bases). The CDR3 loop spans 14 amino acids. Trimming shortened V by 10 bases and J by 0 bases, and 15 bases separated the two germline ends. Germline V gives CDR1 ENHRY, CDR2 SYGVKD. The CDR3 loop reads CATLGQGVNTEAFF. CDR3 coding DNA: TGTGCCACCTTAGGGCAGGGCGTGAACACTGAAGCTTTCTTT.

The V call is TRBV6-1, the J call TRBJ1-4; D ambiguous. This CDR3 spans 10 amino acids. Trimming removed 7 bases from V and 8 bases from J, with 5 bases in between. From germline, CDR1 is MNHNS and CDR2 SASEGT. CDR3 nucleotide sequence: TGTGCCAGCAAAGGAGAAAAACTGTTTTTT. Protein sequence: CASKGEKLFF.

The chain links TRBV6-1 to TRBJ2-2, with 13 bases identical to TRBD2. J was trimmed by 5 bases and V by 8 bases; bases with no gene match: 5. The CDR3 is 15 residues long. The germline CDR1 and CDR2 sequences are MNHNS and SASEGT. CDR3 in DNA: TGTGCCAGCCTACGACTAGCGGGAGGAACCGGGGAGCTGTTTTTT. Amino acid sequence: CASLRLAGGTGELFF.

This chain links TRBV7-8 with TRBJ1-5, with a tentative D call TRBD1 (6 bases). This CDR3 region has 14 residues. CDR1 is SGHVS and CDR2 is FQNEAQ in the germline V gene. The V gene lost 4 bases and the J gene lost 4 bases, with 11 bases spanning the gap. CDR3 in amino acids: CASSSQGQNQPQHF. CDR3 sequence (DNA): TGTGCCAGCAGCTCGCAGGGACAAAATCAGCCCCAGCATTTT.

The chain has TRBV4-3 and TRBJ1-4; D gene unclear. Germline CDR1 and CDR2: LGHNA and YSLEER. V was clipped by 0 bases and J by 8 bases, with 19 bases between them. The CDR3 consists of 17 residues. The CDR3 loop reads CASSQDTEGGVGEKLFF. In nucleotides, the CDR3 is TGCGCCAGCAGCCAAGATACCGAGGGCGGGGTTGGAGAAAAACTGTTTTTT.

The rearrangement joins TRBV5-4 to TRBJ1-2, with D unclear. CDR3 length equals 12 residues. Deletions cut 0 bases from V and 6 bases from J, with 6 bases between. Germline V lookup: CDR1 SGHNT, CDR2 YYREEE (reference sequence). The CDR3 protein is CASSLGRDGYTF. The DNA for the CDR3 is TGTGCCAGCAGCTTGGGCCGAGATGGCTACACCTTC.

The chain uses TRBV30 and TRBJ2-7; 10 bases are shared with TRBD1. The V segment lost 0 bases and the J segment 1 base; nucleotides outside the gene matches: 9. Looked up from germline, CDR1 is GTSNPN and CDR2 is SVGIG (reference sequence). The CDR3 extends over 17 amino acids. CDR3 bases: TGTGCCTGGAGTGTACTGTTGGGGACAGGGGAATCCTACGAGCAGTACTTC. Translation gives CAWSVLLGTGESYEQYF.

V is TRBV7-9 and J is TRBJ2-7; TRBD1 might be the D (6 bases). This CDR3 contains 13 residues. Germline CDR1 SEHNR, CDR2 FQNEAQ (reference sequence). The V gene lost 5 bases and the J gene lost 2 bases, with 10 bases spanning the gap. The CDR3 DNA reads TGTGCCAGCAGCACCGGACAGACCTACGAGCAGTACTTC. Translation gives CASSTGQTYEQYF. The complete variable domain, with remaining parts taken from reference TRBV7-9 and TRBJ2-7, reads DTGVSQNPRHKITKRGQNVTFRCDPISEHNRLYWYRQTLGQGPEFLTYFQNEAQLEKSRLLSDRFSAERPKGSFSTLEIQRTEQGDSAMYLCASSTGQTYEQYFGPGTRLTVT.

The J gene is TRBJ1-2, the V gene TRBV11-3; D unclear. The V and J ends lost 6 bases and 8 bases respectively, with 13 bases between them. Germline loops: CDR1 SGHNT, CDR2 YENEEA. This CDR3 has 12 residues. The CDR3 DNA sequence: TGTGCCAGCAGAGGAACAGACGACGGCTACACCTTC. This sequence encodes CASRGTDDGYTF.

V and J are TRBV2 and TRBJ2-5; D is perhaps TRBD1 or TRBD2 (5 bases each). The CDR3 has 16 residues. From germline, CDR1 is SNHLY and CDR2 FYNNEI. V lost 7 bases and J lost 2, with 20 bases in between. CDR3 nucleotides: TGTGCCAGCACCATCGCGAGGGACCCCACACAAGAGACCCAGTACTTC. It codes for CASTIARDPTQETQYF.

This clone turned up a few times. The chain recombines TRBV19 with TRBJ1-1, with D tentatively TRBD1 (5 bases). CDR1 is LNHDA, CDR2 SQIVND, per germline (reference sequence). This CDR3 contains 15 residues. The germline V and J ends were trimmed by 5 bases and 8 bases, with 21 bases remaining between them. The CDR3: CASSHVRGAQREAFF. The CDR3 DNA is TGTGCCAGTAGTCACGTCCGAGGGGCGCAAAGGGAAGCTTTCTTT. The whole variable domain, filled in from reference TRBV19 and TRBJ1-1, reads DGGITQSPKYLFRKEGQNVTLSCEQNLNHDAMYWYRQDPGQGLRLIYYSQIVNDFQKGDIAEGYSVSREKKESFPLTVTSAQKNPTAFYLCASSHVRGAQREAFFGQGTRLTVV.

This clone was observed a single time. V and J are TRBV2 and TRBJ2-6, with D perhaps TRBD2 (5 bases). Per germline, CDR1 SNHLY and CDR2 FYNNEI. Trimming removed 1 base from V and 4 bases from J, with 8 bases in between. This CDR3 comprises 15 residues. CDR3 sequence reads: CASSEGGRGANVLTF. In DNA form, the CDR3 reads TGTGCCAGCAGTGAAGGTGGGAGAGGGGCCAACGTCCTGACTTTC.

This chain links TRBV5-4 with TRBJ1-2; TRBD1 matches 8 bases. Germline V gene lookup returns CDR1 SGHNT and CDR2 YYREEE (reference sequence). CDR3 length: 13 residues. The V gene end was trimmed by 4 bases and the J gene end by 8 bases; junction bases not matched to a gene: 7. The CDR3 DNA is TGTGCCAGCAGCCTGACAGGGGCAGGAGGCTACACCTTC. It specifies CASSLTGAGGYTF. The full variable domain, rest sourced from reference TRBV5-4 and TRBJ1-2, is ETGVTQSPTHLIKTRGQQVTLRCSSQSGHNTVSWYQQALGQGPQFIFQYYREEENGRGNFPPRFSGLQFPNYSSELNVNALELDDSALYLCASSLTGAGGYTFGSGTRLTVV.

The chain has TRBV9 and TRBJ1-1; the match to TRBD1 covers 11 bases. In germline, CDR1 is SGDLS, CDR2 YYNGEE. CDR3 size: 14 residues. The J segment lost 5 bases and the V segment lost 5 bases, leaving 5 bases of the junction unmatched. The CDR3 DNA sequence: TGTGCCAGCAGTCGGACAGGGGGCAGGACTGAAGCTTTCTTT. Amino acid sequence: CASSRTGGRTEAFF.

The chain combines TRBV2 with TRBJ2-2; D gene ambiguous. Trimming stripped 4 bases from V and 6 bases from J, with 3 bases between. The CDR3 sequence is 11 residues long. Per the germline V gene, CDR1 is SNHLY and CDR2 is FYNNEI. CDR3 sequence: CASSVSGELFF. In DNA form, the CDR3 reads TGTGCCAGCAGTGTTTCCGGGGAGCTGTTTTTT.

This CDR3 reads CASSLRGTGVEGYTF. In nucleotides, the CDR3 is TGCGCCAGCAGCTTGAGGGGGACAGGGGTGGAAGGCTACACCTTC. The V call is TRBV5-1, the J call TRBJ1-2, with 10 nucleotides matching TRBD1. Germline V gene data show CDR1 as SGHRS and CDR2 as YFSETQ. V trimming: 1 base; J trimming: 8 bases; junction bases outside the gene matches: 8. The CDR3 contains 15 residues. Variable domain in full (rest from reference TRBV5-1 and TRBJ1-2): KAGVTQTPRYLIKTRGQQVTLSCSPISGHRSVSWYQQTPGQGLQFLFEYFSETQRNKGNFPGRFSGRQFSNSRSEMNVSTLELGDSALYLCASSLRGTGVEGYTFGSGTRLTVV.

V usage is TRBV4-3 and J usage is TRBJ2-7; 9 bases line up with TRBD1. Germline assignment: CDR1 LGHNA and CDR2 YSLEER. This CDR3 is built from 16 residues. Germline trimming cut 0 bases from V and 4 bases from J; bases unmatched to any gene: 7. The CDR3 DNA is TGCGCCAGCAGCCAAGAGCCGGGACAGGGAGGGTACGAGCAGTACTTC. Translating gives CASSQEPGQGGYEQYF.

This sequence joins TRBV15 and TRBJ2-7; no clear D. Trimming removed 1 base at V and 6 bases at J, with 19 bases between. The CDR3 is made up of 16 amino acids. Germline CDR1 is LNHNV and CDR2 is YYDKDF (reference sequence). CDR3: CATSRAGQVVGLEQYF. Written as DNA, the CDR3 is TGTGCCACCAGCAGAGCAGGTCAGGTTGTAGGTCTCGAGCAGTACTTC.

For the CDR3, the DNA is TGCGCCAGCAGTGCTGGACCGTATAATCAGCCCCAGCATTTT. This sequence encodes CASSAGPYNQPQHF. The chain joins TRBV10-2 to TRBJ1-5; D is undetermined. CDR1 is WSHSY, CDR2 SAAADI, per germline. V was cut by 4 bases and J by 4 bases, with 11 bases left in between. CDR3 size: 14 residues.

The chain combines TRBV5-8 with TRBJ2-7; D remains ambiguous. V dropped 6 bases and J dropped 5 bases, with 12 bases sitting between them. The CDR3 loop spans 12 amino acids. Per germline, CDR1 SGHTS and CDR2 YDEGEE. CDR3 region: CASTPLSHEQYF. The CDR3 nucleotides are TGTGCCAGCACCCCTCTTTCCCACGAGCAGTACTTC. Together with reference TRBV5-8 and TRBJ2-7, the CDR3 gives the full variable domain: EAGVTQSPTHLIKTRGQQATLRCSPISGHTSVYWYQQALGLGLQFLLWYDEGEERNRGNFPPRFSGRQFPNYSSELNVNALELEDSALYLCASTPLSHEQYFGPGTRLTVT.

The chain recombines TRBV28 with TRBJ1-2; no reliable D call. The CDR3 is 14 residues long. V gave up 6 bases and J gave up 2 bases, with 13 bases separating them. Germline-derived CDR1 and CDR2 are MDHEN and SYDVKM. The CDR3 region has the DNA TGTGCCAGCAGGGGAGGAGGTCTCAACTATGGCTACACCTTC. It yields the protein CASRGGGLNYGYTF.

This chain links TRBV11-1 with TRBJ2-1; D ambiguous. The CDR3 sequence is 15 residues long. The germline gives CDR1 SGHAT, CDR2 FQDESV (reference sequence). The V end lost 1 base, the J end lost 9 bases, and 16 bases lay between the germline ends. CDR3 coding DNA: TGTGCCAGCAGCTTAGACCTTTCGGCCGGCAGTGAGCAGTTCTTC. Its protein is CASSLDLSAGSEQFF.